The present TCR beta chain was sequenced within a study of T-cell reconstitution after alpha-beta-depleted transplantation in children. Preparation of the TCRbeta library used unique molecular identifiers. MiXCR, applied by TCRdb to the PCR reads, yields one record per CDR3 protein. This sample has about 830,000 distinct CDR3 sequences, with about 16% found just once. V lost 7 bases, J lost 5 bases, and 8 bases stayed unmatched. Germline values: CDR1 SNHLY, CDR2 FYNNEI. The CDR3 is 14 amino acids. The V call is TRBV2, the J call TRBJ2-1, with TRBD1 matching 7 bases. The TCR was taken from a male patient aged 10 to 17 who had a stem cell transplant for acute lymphoblastic leukemia, so the T cells may come from the graft donor. Sequences were derived from PBMCs, mostly from graft donor cells, sampled 360 days after TCRalphabeta/CD19-depleted stem cell transplant. The CDR3 DNA reads as TGTGCCAGCAAGAGAGGACAGGAGAACAATGAGCAGTTCTTC. This encodes CASKRGQENNEQFF.